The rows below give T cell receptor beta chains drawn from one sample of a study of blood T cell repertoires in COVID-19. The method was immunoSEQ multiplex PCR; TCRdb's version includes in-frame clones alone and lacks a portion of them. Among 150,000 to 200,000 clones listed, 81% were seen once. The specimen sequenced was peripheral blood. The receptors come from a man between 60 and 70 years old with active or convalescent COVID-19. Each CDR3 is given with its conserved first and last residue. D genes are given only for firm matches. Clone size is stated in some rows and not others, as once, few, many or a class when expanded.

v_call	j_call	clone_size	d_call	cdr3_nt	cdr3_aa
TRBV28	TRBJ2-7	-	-	TGTGCCAGCAGTTCATCGACAGGATCCGAGCAGTACTTC	CASSSSTGSEQYF
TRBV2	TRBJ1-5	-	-	TGTGCCAGCAGTGGAGGACAACCCCAGCATTTT	CASSGGQPQHF
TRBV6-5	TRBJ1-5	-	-	TGTGCCAGCTCAACGGGACACTTAAATCAGCCCCAGCATTTT	CASSTGHLNQPQHF
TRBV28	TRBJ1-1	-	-	TGTGCCAGCACCACAGGCACTGAAGCTTTCTTT	CASTTGTEAFF
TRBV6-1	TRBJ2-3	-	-	TGTGCCAGCAGTGACAGGGTGGATACGCAGTATTTT	CASSDRVDTQYF
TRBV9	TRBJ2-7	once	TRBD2	TGTGCCAGCAGCGGCGGACTAGCGGCCTACGAGCAGTACTTC	CASSGGLAAYEQYF
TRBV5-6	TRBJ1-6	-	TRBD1	TGTGCCAGCAGCTGGACAGGGTCAGATAATTCACCCCTCCACTTT	CASSWTGSDNSPLHF
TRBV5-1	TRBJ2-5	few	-	TGCGCCAGCAGCAATTCAGGGATAGAGACCCAGTACTTC	CASSNSGIETQYF
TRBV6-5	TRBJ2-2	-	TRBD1	TGTGCCAGCAGTTACGCCGCCGACAGGGACACCGGGGAGCTGTTTTTT	CASSYAADRDTGELFF
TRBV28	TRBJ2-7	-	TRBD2	TGTGCCAGCAGTTTCCTAGCGGGAGATGGCGAGCAGTACTTC	CASSFLAGDGEQYF
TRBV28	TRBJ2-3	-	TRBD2	TGTGCCAGCAGTTCCGGGACTAGCGGGAGATCGGATACGCAGTATTTT	CASSSGTSGRSDTQYF
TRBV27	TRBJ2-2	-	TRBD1	TGTGCCAGCAGTTGGGGGACAGGGTTGAACACCGGGGAGCTGTTTTTT	CASSWGTGLNTGELFF
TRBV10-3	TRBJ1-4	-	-	TGTGCCATCAGTGAGGGCAGTAATGAAAAACTGTTTTTT	CAISEGSNEKLFF
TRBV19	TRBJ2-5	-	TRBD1	TGTGCCAGTAGTCCGCGGGACAGGGATTCAAAGACCCAGTACTTC	CASSPRDRDSKTQYF
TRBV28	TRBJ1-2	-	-	TGTGCCAGCAGCTCCAGTGGGGGGAGCCTTCCCTATGGCTACACCTTC	CASSSSGGSLPYGYTF
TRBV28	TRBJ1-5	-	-	TGTGCCAGCAGTACAGAGTTTCAGCCCCAGCATTTT	CASSTEFQPQHF
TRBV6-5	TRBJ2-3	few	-	TGTGCCAGCAGTTCCCGACAGGACATAGATACGCAGTATTTT	CASSSRQDIDTQYF
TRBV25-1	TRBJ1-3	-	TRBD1	TGTGCCAGCAGCCTAAATACAGGGGTTTTTGCTGGAAACACCATATATTTT	CASSLNTGVFAGNTIYF
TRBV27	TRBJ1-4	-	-	TGTGCCACCGCGCGGGTGAGGCGTGAAAAACTGTTTTTT	CATARVRREKLFF
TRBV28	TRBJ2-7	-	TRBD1	TGTGCCAGCAATCCGGGACAGACCTACGAGCAGTACTTC	CASNPGQTYEQYF
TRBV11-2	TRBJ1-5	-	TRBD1	TGTGCCAGCAGTCAACCGGGACAGGGAAAAGATCAGCCCCAGCATTTT	CASSQPGQGKDQPQHF